This T cell receptor (beta chain) was profiled in a study of cytomegalovirus exposure and HLA in healthy donors. Sequencing was performed with immunoSEQ multiplex PCR; in TCRdb, only in-frame clones are kept and a portion is missing. The sample lists 200,000 to 300,000 clones; less than 90% were seen once. This clone was seen once. Other DNA variants within this sample encode the same CDR3. The donors were members of the validation cohort comprising about 130 subjects, separate from the roughly 670-subject first cohort. The germline V gene encodes CDR1 DFQATT and CDR2 SNEGSKA (reference sequence). Trimming shortened V by 0 bases and J by 4 bases, and 4 bases separated the two germline ends. CDR3 length: 11 residues.

Sequencing input: PBMCs. This chain links TRBV20-1 with TRBJ2-7; D is unresolved. The origin of this receptor is a man aged 18 to 29 in good health and CMV-seropositive. The DNA of the CDR3 is TGCAGTGCTAGAGAAAATTACGAGCAGTACTTC. Protein sequence: CSARENYEQYF.